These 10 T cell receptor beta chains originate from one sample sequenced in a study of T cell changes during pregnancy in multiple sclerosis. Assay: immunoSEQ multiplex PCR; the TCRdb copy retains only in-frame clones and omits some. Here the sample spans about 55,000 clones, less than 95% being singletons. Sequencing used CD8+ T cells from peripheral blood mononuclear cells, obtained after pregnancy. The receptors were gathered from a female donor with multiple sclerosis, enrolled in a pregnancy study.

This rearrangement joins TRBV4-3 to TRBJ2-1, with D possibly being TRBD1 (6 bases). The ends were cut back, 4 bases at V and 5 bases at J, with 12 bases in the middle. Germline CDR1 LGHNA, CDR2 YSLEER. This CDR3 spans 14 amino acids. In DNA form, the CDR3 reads TGCGCCAGCAGCCCCGGGACACCTAACAATGAGCAGTTCTTC. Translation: CASSPGTPNNEQFF.

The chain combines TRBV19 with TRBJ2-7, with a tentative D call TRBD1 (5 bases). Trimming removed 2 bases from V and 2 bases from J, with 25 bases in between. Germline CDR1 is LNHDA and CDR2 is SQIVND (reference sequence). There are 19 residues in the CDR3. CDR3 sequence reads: CASSIITTPSGSVPYEQYF. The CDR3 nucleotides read TGTGCCAGTAGTATAATTACTACTCCGTCAGGGTCGGTCCCCTACGAGCAGTACTTC.

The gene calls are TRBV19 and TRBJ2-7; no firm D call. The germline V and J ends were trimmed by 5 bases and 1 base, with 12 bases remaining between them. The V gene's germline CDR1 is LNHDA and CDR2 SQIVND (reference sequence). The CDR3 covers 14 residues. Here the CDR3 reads CASSHGSGSYEQYF. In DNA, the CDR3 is TGTGCCAGTAGTCACGGATCGGGTTCCTACGAGCAGTACTTC.

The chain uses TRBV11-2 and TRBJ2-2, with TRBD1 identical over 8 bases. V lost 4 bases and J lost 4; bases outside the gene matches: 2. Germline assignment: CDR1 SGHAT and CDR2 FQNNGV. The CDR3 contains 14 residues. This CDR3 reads CASSSTGGTGELFF. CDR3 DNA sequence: TGTGCCAGCAGCTCCACAGGGGGCACCGGGGAGCTGTTTTTT.

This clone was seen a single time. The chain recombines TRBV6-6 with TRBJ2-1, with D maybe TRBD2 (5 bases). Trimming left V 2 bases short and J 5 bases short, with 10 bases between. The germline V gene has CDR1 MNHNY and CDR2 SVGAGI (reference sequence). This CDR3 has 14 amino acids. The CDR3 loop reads CASSYLASNNEQFF. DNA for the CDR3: TGTGCCAGCAGTTACCTTGCTAGCAACAATGAGCAGTTCTTC.

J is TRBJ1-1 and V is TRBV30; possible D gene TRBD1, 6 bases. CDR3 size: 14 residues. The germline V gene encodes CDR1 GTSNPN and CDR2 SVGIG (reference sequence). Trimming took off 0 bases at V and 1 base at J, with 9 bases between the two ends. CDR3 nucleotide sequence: TGTGCCTGGAGTGTAGGGGGGGGGAACACTGAAGCTTTCTTT. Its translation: CAWSVGGGNTEAFF.

The CDR3 spells CASSGDRGHNEQFF. CDR3 coding DNA: TGTGCCAGCAGCGGTGACCGCGGTCACAATGAGCAGTTCTTC. The chain combines TRBV9 with TRBJ2-1, with unresolved D. Germline-derived CDR1 and CDR2 are SGDLS and YYNGEE. The CDR3 has 14 amino acids. V gave up 3 bases and J gave up 5 bases, with 12 bases separating them.

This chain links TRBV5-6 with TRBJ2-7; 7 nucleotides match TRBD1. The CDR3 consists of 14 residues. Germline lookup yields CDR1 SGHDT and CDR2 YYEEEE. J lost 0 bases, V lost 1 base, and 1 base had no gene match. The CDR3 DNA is TGTGCCAGCAGCTTGACAGGGGTCTCCTACGAGCAGTACTTC. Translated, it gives CASSLTGVSYEQYF. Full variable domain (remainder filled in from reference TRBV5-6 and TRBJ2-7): DAGVTQSPTHLIKTRGQQVTLRCSPKSGHDTVSWYQQALGQGPQFIFQYYEEEERQRGNFPDRFSGHQFPNYSSELNVNALLLGDSALYLCASSLTGVSYEQYFGPGTRLTVT.

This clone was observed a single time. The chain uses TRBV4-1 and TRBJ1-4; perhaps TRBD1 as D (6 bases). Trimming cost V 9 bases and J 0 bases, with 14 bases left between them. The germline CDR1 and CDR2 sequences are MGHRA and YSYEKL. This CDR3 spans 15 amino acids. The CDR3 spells CARQGYFATNEKLFF. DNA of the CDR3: TGCGCCAGACAGGGATACTTCGCAACTAATGAAAAACTGTTTTTT.

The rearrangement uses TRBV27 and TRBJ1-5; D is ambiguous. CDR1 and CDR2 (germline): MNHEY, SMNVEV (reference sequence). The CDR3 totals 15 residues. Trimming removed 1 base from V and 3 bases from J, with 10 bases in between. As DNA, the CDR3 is TGTGCCAGCAGTTTATGGTCGGGGAACAATCAGCCCCAGCATTTT. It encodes CASSLWSGNNQPQHF.